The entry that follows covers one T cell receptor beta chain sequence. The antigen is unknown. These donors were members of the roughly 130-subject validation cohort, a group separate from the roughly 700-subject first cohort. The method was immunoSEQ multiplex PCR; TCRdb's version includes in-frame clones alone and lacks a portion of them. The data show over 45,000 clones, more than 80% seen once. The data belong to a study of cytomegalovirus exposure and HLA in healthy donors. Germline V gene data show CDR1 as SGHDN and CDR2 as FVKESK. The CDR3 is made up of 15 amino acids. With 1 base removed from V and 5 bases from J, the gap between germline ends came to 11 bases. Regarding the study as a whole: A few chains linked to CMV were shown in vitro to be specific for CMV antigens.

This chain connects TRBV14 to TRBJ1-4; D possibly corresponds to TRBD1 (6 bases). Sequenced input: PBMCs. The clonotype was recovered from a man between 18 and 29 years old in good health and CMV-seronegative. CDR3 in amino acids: CASSQVGTRNEKLFF. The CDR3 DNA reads TGTGCCAGCAGCCAAGTAGGGACACGGAATGAAAAACTGTTTTTT.